The source of this T cell receptor beta chain is a study of T cell responses to AZD1222 COVID-19 vaccine. Notes on the study in general: Donors were largely white British and mainly female; clonal diversity was possibly underestimated.

Both about-4-week and about-12-week second-dose recipients were combined. Assay used: immunoSEQ multiplex PCR; TCRdb lists only in-frame clones, some missing. This repertoire shows 150,000 to 200,000 clones, roughly 94% found once; its top ten account for 1% to 1.4%. In regard to this clone: Its target is unknown.

This CDR3 contains 13 residues. V lost 3 bases to trimming and J lost 7 bases, with 12 bases between them. This material consisted of peripheral blood, taken 28 days after the second AZD1222 dose. The sequence came from an adult who received the AZD1222 COVID-19 vaccine. The chain combines TRBV12-3 or TRBV12-4 with TRBJ1-2; D is unresolved. The CDR3 region is CASSLRERRGYTF. Written as DNA, the CDR3 is TGTGCCAGCAGTTTGCGGGAAAGGCGTGGCTACACCTTC.